The T cell receptor beta chain under discussion was sequenced for a study of T cell responses to AZD1222 COVID-19 vaccine. Study-wide background: Second-dose timings of about 4 or about 12 weeks were pooled.

The CDR3 has 15 amino acids. The V end was cut by 0 bases, the J end by 0 bases, with 3 bases between. The germline CDR1 and CDR2 sequences are MRHNA and SNTAGT. Clones were read by immunoSEQ multiplex PCR, and TCRdb kept only the in-frame ones, dropping some. The sample shows some 64,000 clones, roughly 84% of them seen only once. The receptor comes from an adult in good health. V usage is TRBV6-4 and J usage is TRBJ2-6, with no clear D. The material sequenced was peripheral blood, taken on day 0 of AZD1222 vaccination. In DNA form, the CDR3 reads TGTGCCAGCAGTGACTCGATCTCTGGGGCCAACGTCCTGACTTTC. It translates to CASSDSISGANVLTF.